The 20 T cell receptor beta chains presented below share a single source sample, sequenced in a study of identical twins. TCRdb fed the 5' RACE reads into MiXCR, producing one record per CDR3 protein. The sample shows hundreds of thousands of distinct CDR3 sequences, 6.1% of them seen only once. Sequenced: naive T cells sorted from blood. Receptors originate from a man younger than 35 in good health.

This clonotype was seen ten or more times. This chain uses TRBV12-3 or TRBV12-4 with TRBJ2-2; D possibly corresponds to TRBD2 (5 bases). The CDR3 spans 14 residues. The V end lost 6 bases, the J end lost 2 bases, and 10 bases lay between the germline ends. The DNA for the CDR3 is TGTGCCAGCAGGGGTAGGACTAACACCGGGGAGCTGTTTTTT. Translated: CASRGRTNTGELFF.

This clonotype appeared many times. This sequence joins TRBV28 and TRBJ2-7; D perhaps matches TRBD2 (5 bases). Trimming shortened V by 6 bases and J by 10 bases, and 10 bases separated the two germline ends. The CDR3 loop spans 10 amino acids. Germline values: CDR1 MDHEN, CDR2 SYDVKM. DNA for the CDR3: TGTGCCAGCAGCCGGGAAGATCAGTACTTC. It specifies CASSREDQYF.

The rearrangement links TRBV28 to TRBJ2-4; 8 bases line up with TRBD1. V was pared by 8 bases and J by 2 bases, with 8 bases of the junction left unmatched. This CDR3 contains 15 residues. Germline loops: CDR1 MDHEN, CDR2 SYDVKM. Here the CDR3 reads CASVGQGFTKNIQYF. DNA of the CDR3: TGTGCCAGCGTCGGACAGGGCTTTACCAAAAACATTCAGTACTTC.

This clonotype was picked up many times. DNA of the CDR3: TGTGCCAGCATATGGGCAGGGGGTGACAATGAGCAGTTCTTC. The encoded protein is CASIWAGGDNEQFF. The chain links TRBV6-2 or TRBV6-3 to TRBJ2-1; TRBD1 aligns across 7 bases. Losses at the gene ends were 7 bases for V and 5 bases for J; bases not matched to a gene: 8. The CDR3 is made up of 14 amino acids. The germline V gene has CDR1 MNHEY and CDR2 SVGEGT.

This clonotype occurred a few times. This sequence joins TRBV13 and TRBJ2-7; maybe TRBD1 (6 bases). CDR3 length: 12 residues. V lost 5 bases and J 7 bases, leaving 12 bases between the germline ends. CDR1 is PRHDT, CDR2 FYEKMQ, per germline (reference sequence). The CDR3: CASSTAGTEQYF. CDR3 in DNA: TGTGCCAGCAGCACCGCCGGGACAGAGCAGTACTTC. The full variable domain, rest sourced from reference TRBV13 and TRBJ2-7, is AAGVIQSPRHLIKEKRETATLKCYPIPRHDTVYWYQQGPGQDPQFLISFYEKMQSDKGSIPDRFSAQQFSDYHSELNMSSLELGDSALYFCASSTAGTEQYFGPGTRLTVT.

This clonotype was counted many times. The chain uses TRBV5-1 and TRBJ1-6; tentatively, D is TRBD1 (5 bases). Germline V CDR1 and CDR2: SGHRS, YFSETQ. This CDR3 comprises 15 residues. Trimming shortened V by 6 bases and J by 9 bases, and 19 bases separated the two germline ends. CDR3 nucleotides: TGCGCCAGCAAAACGGAGGGACGTCTGGGTTCACCCCTCCACTTT. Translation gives CASKTEGRLGSPLHF.

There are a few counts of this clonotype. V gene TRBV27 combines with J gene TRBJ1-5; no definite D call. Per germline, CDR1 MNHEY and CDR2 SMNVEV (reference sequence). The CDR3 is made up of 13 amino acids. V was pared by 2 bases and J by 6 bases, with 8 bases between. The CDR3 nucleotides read TGTGCCAGCAGTTTAGGGGAATTTCAGCCCCAGCATTTT. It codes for CASSLGEFQPQHF.

CDR3 nucleotides: TGTGCCAGCAGTCGGACACCTGGATACGCCGGGGAGCTGTTTTTT. It codes for CASSRTPGYAGELFF. The J gene is TRBJ2-2, the V gene TRBV6-1; D may be TRBD1 (5 bases). V was trimmed by 5 bases and J by 6 bases, leaving 16 bases between them. CDR3 length equals 15 residues. Per germline, CDR1 MNHNS and CDR2 SASEGT.

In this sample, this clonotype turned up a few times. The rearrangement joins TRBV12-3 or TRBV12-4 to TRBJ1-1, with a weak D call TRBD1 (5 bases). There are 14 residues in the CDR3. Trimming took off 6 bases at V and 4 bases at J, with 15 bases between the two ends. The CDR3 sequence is CASSRRGLGTEAFF. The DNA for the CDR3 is TGTGCCAGCAGCCGTCGGGGGTTAGGCACTGAAGCTTTCTTT.

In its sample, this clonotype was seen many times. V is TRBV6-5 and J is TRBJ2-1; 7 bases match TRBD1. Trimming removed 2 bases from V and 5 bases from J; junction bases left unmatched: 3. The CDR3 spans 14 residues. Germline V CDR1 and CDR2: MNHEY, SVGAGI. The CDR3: CASSYQGVNNEQFF. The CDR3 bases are TGTGCCAGCAGTTACCAGGGGGTCAACAATGAGCAGTTCTTC.

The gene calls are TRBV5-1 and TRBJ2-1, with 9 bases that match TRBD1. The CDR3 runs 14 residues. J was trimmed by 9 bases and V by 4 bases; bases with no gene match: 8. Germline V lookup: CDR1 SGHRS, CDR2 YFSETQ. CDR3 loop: CASSAGTGIGEQFF. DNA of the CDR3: TGCGCCAGCAGCGCCGGGACAGGGATCGGTGAGCAGTTCTTC.

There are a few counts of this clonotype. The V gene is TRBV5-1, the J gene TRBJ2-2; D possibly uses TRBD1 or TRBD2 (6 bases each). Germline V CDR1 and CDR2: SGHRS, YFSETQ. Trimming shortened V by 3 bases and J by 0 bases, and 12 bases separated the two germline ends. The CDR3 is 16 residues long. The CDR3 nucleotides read TGCGCCAGCAGCTGGGGGGCGGAGGCGAACACCGGGGAGCTGTTTTTT. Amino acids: CASSWGAEANTGELFF.

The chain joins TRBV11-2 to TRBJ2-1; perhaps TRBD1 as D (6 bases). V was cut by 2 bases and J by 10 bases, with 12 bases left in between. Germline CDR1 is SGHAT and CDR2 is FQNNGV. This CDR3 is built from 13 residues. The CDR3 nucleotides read TGTGCCAGCAGCTTAACTACCCAGGGGGAGCAGTTCTTC. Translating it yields CASSLTTQGEQFF. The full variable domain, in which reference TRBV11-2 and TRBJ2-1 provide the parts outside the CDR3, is EAGVAQSPRYKIIEKRQSVAFWCNPISGHATLYWYQQILGQGPKLLIQFQNNGVVDDSQLPKDRFSAERLKGVDSTLKIQPAKLEDSAVYLCASSLTTQGEQFFGPGTRLTVL.

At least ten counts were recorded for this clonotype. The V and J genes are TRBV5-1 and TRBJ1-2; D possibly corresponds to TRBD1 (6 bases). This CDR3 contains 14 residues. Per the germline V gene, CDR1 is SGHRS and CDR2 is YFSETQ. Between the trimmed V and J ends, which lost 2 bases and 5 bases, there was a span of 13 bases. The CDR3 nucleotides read TGCGCCAGCAGCTTAGGGGGGGCGCGGTATGGCTACACCTTC. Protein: CASSLGGARYGYTF.

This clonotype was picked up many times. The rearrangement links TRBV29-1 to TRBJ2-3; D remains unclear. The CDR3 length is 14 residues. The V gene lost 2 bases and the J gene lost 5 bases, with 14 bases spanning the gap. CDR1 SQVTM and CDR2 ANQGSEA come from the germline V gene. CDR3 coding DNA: TGCAGCGTTGAAACCCGGCATGTGAAAGATACGCAGTATTTT. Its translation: CSVETRHVKDTQYF.

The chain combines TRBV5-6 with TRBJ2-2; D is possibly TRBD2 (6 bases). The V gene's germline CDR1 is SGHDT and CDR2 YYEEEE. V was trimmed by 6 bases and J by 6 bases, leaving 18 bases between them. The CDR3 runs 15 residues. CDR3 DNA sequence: TGTGCCAGCAAGGAGGCGGGGACCGGGGCCGGGGAGCTGTTTTTT. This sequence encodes CASKEAGTGAGELFF.

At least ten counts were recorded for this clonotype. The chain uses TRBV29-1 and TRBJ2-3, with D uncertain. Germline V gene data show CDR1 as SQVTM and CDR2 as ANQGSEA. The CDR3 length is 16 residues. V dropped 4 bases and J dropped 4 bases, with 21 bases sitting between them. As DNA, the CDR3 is TGCAGCGTTGGACGCCTTCCCTCTAAGGCCCCAGATACGCAGTATTTT. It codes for CSVGRLPSKAPDTQYF.

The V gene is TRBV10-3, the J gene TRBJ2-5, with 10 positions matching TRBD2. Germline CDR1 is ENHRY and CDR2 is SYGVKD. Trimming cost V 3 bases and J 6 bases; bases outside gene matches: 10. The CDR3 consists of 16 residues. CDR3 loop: CAISEPGVAGGQTQYF. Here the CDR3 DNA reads TGTGCCATCAGTGAACCCGGAGTAGCGGGAGGACAGACCCAGTACTTC.

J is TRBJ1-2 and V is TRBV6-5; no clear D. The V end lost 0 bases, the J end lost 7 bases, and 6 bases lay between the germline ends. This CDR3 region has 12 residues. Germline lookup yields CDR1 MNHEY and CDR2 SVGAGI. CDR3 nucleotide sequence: TGTGCCAGCAGTTACTCGGCTACTGGCTACACCTTC. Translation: CASSYSATGYTF.

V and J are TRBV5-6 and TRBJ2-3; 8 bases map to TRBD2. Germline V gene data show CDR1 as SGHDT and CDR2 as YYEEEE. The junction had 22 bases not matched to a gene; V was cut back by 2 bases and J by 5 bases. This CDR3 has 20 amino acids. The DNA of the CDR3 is TGTGCCAGCAGCTTTTTTGTATACGGCGCGGGCGGTCTAGCGGGAGATACGCAGTATTTT. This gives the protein CASSFFVYGAGGLAGDTQYF.